This T cell receptor (beta chain) was identified in a study of shared clonotypes between healthy human individuals. Positive CCR7 selection of CD45RO-negative cells yielded the naive CD8 cells, and terminally differentiated effector memory CD45RA+ cells were excluded. The assay was immunoSEQ multiplex PCR, and TCRdb's table has in-frame clones only and misses some. Of around 2,000,000 clones listed, 85% to 95% were seen once; the top ten hold about 1.8%. CDR3 length: 15 residues. The V gene's germline CDR1 is MNHEY and CDR2 SVGAGI. V lost 7 bases to trimming and J lost 3 bases; unmatched junction nucleotides: 9.

The clonotype originates from a man aged 18 to 35 in good health. Some clones in this sample may be carry-over from other donors' samples. The chain combines TRBV6-5 with TRBJ1-2; 9 bases fit TRBD1. The sample comprised naive CD8+ T cells from PBMCs. For the CDR3, the DNA is TGTGCCAGCACCCAACCGGGACAGGGCGACTATGGCTACACCTTC. Its translation is CASTQPGQGDYGYTF.